The 19 T cell receptor beta chains below were found in one sample sequenced in a study of CD8+CD57+ T cells in acquired aplastic anemia. CD8+CD57+ cell expansion had been shown by flow cytometry in patients chosen for sequencing. The template for TCR beta VDJ and CDR3 sequence profiling was genomic DNA. MiXCR, run by TCRdb on the reads, gives a single entry per CDR3 protein. Found here are roughly 500,000 distinct CDR3 sequences, around 30% of them singletons; the top ten hold less than 0.85%. The sequenced material came from sorted CD4+, CD8+, or CD8+CD57+ T cells (not recorded which) from PBMCs. These receptors were collected from a human donor with aplastic anemia.

Worth noting for this clonotype: One end of the junction is discordant with germline, which a read error may explain. The chain combines TRBV7-8 with TRBJ1-2, with 7 bases identical to TRBD1. Germline V gives CDR1 SGHVS, CDR2 FQNEAQ. This CDR3 is built from 13 residues. The CDR3 nucleotides read TGTACCAGCAGCATCCTAACAGGGGTAGGCTACACCTTC. Translating it yields CTSSILTGVGYTF.

This clonotype was seen a handful of times. This sequence joins TRBV11-1 and TRBJ2-5; 12 positions agree with TRBD2. Trimming took 3 bases from V and 3 from J; bases not matched to a gene: 5. The CDR3 spans 16 residues. CDR1 is SGHAT, CDR2 FQDESV, per germline (reference sequence). The CDR3 reads CASSFVLAGGKETQYF. CDR3 bases: TGTGCCAGCAGCTTTGTCCTAGCGGGGGGGAAAGAGACCCAGTACTTC.

This clonotype was picked up many times. V usage is TRBV5-1 and J usage is TRBJ1-2; D is possibly TRBD1 (5 bases). CDR3 length: 13 amino acids. Trimming took off 1 base at V and 8 bases at J, with 12 bases between the two ends. CDR1 and CDR2 from the germline V gene are SGHRS and YFSETQ. CDR3 region: CASSLRGDEGYTF. CDR3 nucleotide sequence: TGCGCCAGCAGCTTGCGGGGGGATGAGGGCTACACCTTC.

Many counts were recorded for this clonotype. J is TRBJ1-1 and V is TRBV9, with D unclear. The CDR3 covers 12 residues. Germline-derived CDR1 and CDR2 are SGDLS and YYNGEE. The V and J ends lost 0 bases and 8 bases respectively, with 8 bases between them. CDR3 nucleotides: TGTGCCAGCAGCGTAGCTGGCAGAGAAGCTTTCTTT. Translation gives CASSVAGREAFF.

V gene TRBV30 combines with J gene TRBJ2-7, with TRBD1 as a possible D gene (6 bases). Trimming stripped 4 bases from V and 7 bases from J, with 14 bases between. The CDR3 totals 12 residues. Germline V gives CDR1 GTSNPN, CDR2 SVGIG (reference sequence). The CDR3 DNA follows: TGTGCCTGGAAACAAACAGGGCCTGAGCAGTACTTC. Translated: CAWKQTGPEQYF. Combining the CDR3 with reference TRBV30 and TRBJ2-7 gives the whole variable domain SQTIHQWPATLVQPVGSPLSLECTVEGTSNPNLYWYRQAAGRGLQLLFYSVGIGQISSEVPQNLSASRPQDRQFILSSKKLLLSDSGFYLCAWKQTGPEQYFGPGTRLTVT.

This clonotype has more than one count but fewer than ten. The CDR3 protein is CASSASRSVFF. For the CDR3, the DNA is TGTGCCAGCAGCGCCTCCCGTTCGGTGTTTTTT. The gene calls are TRBV7-2 and TRBJ2-2, with no clear D. Trimming pared 5 bases from V and 15 bases from J, leaving 13 bases between. This CDR3 is 11 amino acids long. Germline V lookup: CDR1 SGHTA, CDR2 FQGNSA. Variable domain in full (rest from reference TRBV7-2 and TRBJ2-2): GAGVSQSPSNKVTEKGKDVELRCDPISGHTALYWYRQSLGQGLEFLIYFQGNSAPDKSGLPSDRFSAERTGGSVSTLTIQRTQQEDSAVYLCASSASRSVFFGEGSRLTVL.

Note on this clonotype: A much larger clonotype is one base distant, so this may be a read error. The chain joins TRBV10-3 to TRBJ2-7; 10 bases map to TRBD2. Germline-derived CDR1 and CDR2 are ENHRY and SYGVKD. This CDR3 is built from 14 residues. Here the CDR3 reads CASRRTSGPNEQHF. CDR3 nucleotides: TGTGCCAGCAGGAGGACTAGCGGTCCCAACGAGCAGCACTTC.

The gene calls are TRBV2 and TRBJ2-7, with TRBD1 identical over 8 bases. With 2 bases clipped from V and 6 bases from J, the junction kept 9 bases outside the gene matches. Germline V gene data show CDR1 as SNHLY and CDR2 as FYNNEI. This CDR3 spans 15 amino acids. CDR3 loop: CASSEQGAHGGEQYF. The CDR3 DNA follows: TGTGCCAGCAGTGAACAGGGGGCCCACGGAGGCGAGCAGTACTTC. The variable domain in full, completed from reference TRBV2 and TRBJ2-7, reads EPEVTQTPSHQVTQMGQEVILRCVPISNHLYFYWYRQILGQKVEFLVSFYNNEISEKSEIFDDQFSVERPDGSNFTLKIRSTKLEDSAMYFCASSEQGAHGGEQYFGPGTRLTVT.

This clonotype was counted ten times or more. The chain combines TRBV7-2 with TRBJ1-2; TRBD1 might be the D (6 bases). The CDR3 spans 14 residues. V lost 5 bases and J lost 4, with 14 bases in between. The V gene's germline CDR1 is SGHTA and CDR2 FQGNSA. The CDR3 spells CASSPRKGGYGYTF. The CDR3 DNA sequence: TGTGCCAGCAGCCCACGCAAGGGGGGCTATGGCTACACCTTC.

The genes are TRBV11-2 and TRBJ2-3, with 8 bases that match TRBD2. Germline-derived CDR1 and CDR2 are SGHAT and FQNNGV. The length of the CDR3 is 14 residues. The ends lost 6 bases at V and 6 bases at J; junction bases unmatched: 8. Here the CDR3 DNA reads TGTGCCAGCAGTCCCCCGGGGGGGTGGGATACGCAGTATTTT. This sequence encodes CASSPPGGWDTQYF.

V gene TRBV11-2 combines with J gene TRBJ2-2, with TRBD2 identical over 7 bases. V shed 3 bases, J shed 5 bases, and the junction held 3 bases outside the gene matches. Germline values: CDR1 SGHAT, CDR2 FQNNGV. The CDR3 contains 14 residues. CDR3 protein: CASSFLRETGELFF. CDR3 bases: TGTGCCAGCAGCTTCTTGCGGGAGACCGGGGAGCTGTTTTTT.

This clonotype was picked up a small number of times. This chain connects TRBV2 to TRBJ2-2; TRBD2 matches at 14 bases. Germline V gene data show CDR1 as SNHLY and CDR2 as FYNNEI. The CDR3 covers 16 residues. After removal of 7 bases from V and 5 bases from J, the junction contained 6 bases not matched to a gene. Here the CDR3 reads CASNPGLAGETGELFF. The CDR3 DNA reads TGTGCCAGCAATCCGGGACTAGCGGGAGAGACCGGGGAGCTGTTTTTT.

The chain employs TRBV15 and TRBJ2-5; weak D call: TRBD1 (6 bases). CDR3 size: 16 residues. Trimming stripped 3 bases from V and 5 bases from J, with 19 bases between. Germline V gene sequence: CDR1 LNHNV, CDR2 YYDKDF (reference sequence). CDR3 DNA sequence: TGTGCCACCAGCAGCCCGAGGGGGAAGCCAGTGGAGACCCAGTACTTC. It yields the protein CATSSPRGKPVETQYF. The whole variable domain, filled in from reference TRBV15 and TRBJ2-5, reads DAMVIQNPRYQVTQFGKPVTLSCSQTLNHNVMYWYQQKSSQAPKLLFHYYDKDFNNEADTPDNFQSRRPNTSFCFLDIRSPGLGDTAMYLCATSSPRGKPVETQYFGPGTRLLVL.

This clonotype was recorded at least ten times. The chain recombines TRBV10-3 with TRBJ1-1; D is unresolved. The CDR3 extends over 13 amino acids. The V gene's germline CDR1 is ENHRY and CDR2 SYGVKD. Trimming took off 0 bases at V and 5 bases at J, with 7 bases between the two ends. Here the CDR3 DNA reads TGTGCCATCAGTGAGTCGAGCCATACTGAAGCTTTCTTT. Translated: CAISESSHTEAFF.

The rearrangement links TRBV20-1 to TRBJ2-7; maybe TRBD1 (6 bases). V gave up 0 bases and J gave up 2 bases, with 20 bases separating them. From germline, CDR1 is DFQATT and CDR2 SNEGSKA (reference sequence). The CDR3 is 17 residues long. CDR3 sequence: CSARDMRLDRATYEQYF. The DNA for the CDR3 is TGCAGTGCTAGAGATATGCGCCTGGACAGAGCAACCTACGAGCAGTACTTC.

J is TRBJ2-2 and V is TRBV2; no clear D gene. The germline gives CDR1 SNHLY, CDR2 FYNNEI. The germline V and J ends were trimmed by 3 bases and 7 bases, with 9 bases remaining between them. The CDR3 sequence is 13 residues long. Here the CDR3 reads CASSDAFVGELFF. The CDR3, as DNA: TGTGCCAGCAGTGACGCCTTCGTCGGGGAGCTGTTTTTT.

This clonotype was detected many times. The rearrangement links TRBV7-6 to TRBJ2-1; D is unclear. V was pared by 3 bases and J by 10 bases, with 10 bases between. The germline CDR1 and CDR2 sequences are SGHVS and FNYEAQ. The CDR3 contains 12 residues. This CDR3 reads CASSFFAREQFF. DNA of the CDR3: TGTGCCAGCAGCTTCTTCGCTCGCGAGCAGTTCTTC.

There are many counts of this clonotype. The chain links TRBV29-1 to TRBJ1-1; D remains ambiguous. The V end was cut by 7 bases, the J end by 1 base, with 13 bases between. Germline loops: CDR1 SQVTM, CDR2 ANQGSEA. The CDR3 extends over 13 amino acids. DNA for the CDR3: TGCAGCGGTAGCACTCGGAGGAACACTGAAGCTTTCTTT. Its protein product is CSGSTRRNTEAFF.

This clonotype showed up many times. The chain links TRBV19 to TRBJ1-2, with D hard to call. The CDR3 is 12 residues long. V was clipped by 4 bases and J by 8 bases, with 11 bases between them. Germline V gene data show CDR1 as LNHDA and CDR2 as SQIVND (reference sequence). The CDR3 reads CASSRWSGGYTF. For the CDR3, the DNA is TGTGCCAGTAGTAGGTGGTCGGGAGGCTACACCTTC.